One sample yielded the 31 T cell receptor beta chains listed below, sequenced in a study of cytomegalovirus exposure and HLA in healthy donors. Assay used: immunoSEQ multiplex PCR; TCRdb lists only in-frame clones, some missing. Of around 130,000 clones in the sample, under 90% were seen once. Sequencing was performed on PBMCs. These receptors all stem from a man aged 30 to 45 in good health and CMV-seronegative.

This chain links TRBV27 with TRBJ2-7; the match to TRBD1 covers 10 bases. This CDR3 region has 16 residues. The V and J ends lost 6 bases and 7 bases, in that order; junction bases with no gene match: 15. The V gene's germline CDR1 is MNHEY and CDR2 SMNVEV (reference sequence). The CDR3 DNA reads TGTGCCAGCAGCCCGCCCCCGGGACAGGGGAGCGGGGAGCAGTACTTC. This codes for CASSPPPGQGSGEQYF.

V usage is TRBV6-5 and J usage is TRBJ2-1, with 9 bases fitting TRBD1. Germline V gene data show CDR1 as MNHEY and CDR2 as SVGAGI. CDR3 size: 15 residues. Trimming at V came to 6 bases and at J to 3 bases, leaving 6 bases not matched to a gene. DNA for the CDR3: TGTGCCAGCAGAACCGGGACAGGGTACTACAATGAGCAGTTCTTC. It translates to CASRTGTGYYNEQFF.

V gene TRBV6-4 combines with J gene TRBJ2-3; TRBD2 matches at 11 bases. Germline loops: CDR1 MRHNA, CDR2 SNTAGT. Losses at the gene ends were 4 bases for V and 0 bases for J; bases not matched to a gene: 3. The CDR3 loop spans 16 amino acids. CDR3 amino acids: CASSATSGGSTDTQYF. The CDR3 nucleotides are TGTGCCAGCAGTGCTACTAGCGGGGGAAGCACAGATACGCAGTATTTT.

CDR3 sequence reads: CASSVGGTGNTEAFF. The CDR3 bases are TGTGCCAGCAGCGTAGGGGGAACAGGGAACACTGAAGCTTTCTTT. The chain is built from TRBV9 and TRBJ1-1; a possible D gene is TRBD1 (5 bases). Trimming took 0 bases from V and 1 from J, leaving 10 bases between them. The germline V gene has CDR1 SGDLS and CDR2 YYNGEE. CDR3 length equals 15 residues.

The chain couples TRBV25-1 to TRBJ1-5; a possible D gene is TRBD1 (5 bases). The length of the CDR3 is 15 residues. Germline V gene lookup returns CDR1 MGHDK and CDR2 SYGVNS. V lost 2 bases and J 2 bases, leaving 10 bases between the germline ends. The CDR3 DNA reads TGTGCCAGCAGTGAAGGGGGGATGGGCAATCAGCCCCAGCATTTT. Its translation is CASSEGGMGNQPQHF. Looking up the rest from reference TRBV25-1 and TRBJ1-5 gives the full variable domain: EADIYQTPRYLVIGTGKKITLECSQTMGHDKMYWYQQDPGMELHLIHYSYGVNSTEKGDLSSESTVSRIRTEHFPLTLESARPSHTSQYLCASSEGGMGNQPQHFGDGTRLSIL.

V and J are TRBV4-1 and TRBJ2-2; weak D call: TRBD1 (6 bases). V shed 4 bases and J shed 6 bases, with 9 bases lying between them. The CDR3 extends over 13 amino acids. Germline-derived CDR1 and CDR2 are MGHRA and YSYEKL. CDR3 in amino acids: CASSPTGSGELFF. The CDR3, as DNA: TGCGCCAGCAGCCCCACAGGGTCCGGGGAGCTGTTTTTT.

V and J are TRBV25-1 and TRBJ1-1; 7 bases fit TRBD1. Losses at the gene ends were 4 bases for V and 4 bases for J; bases not matched to a gene: 9. CDR1 is MGHDK, CDR2 SYGVNS, per germline. The CDR3 sequence is 15 residues long. The CDR3 spells CASSALTGSTTEAFF. CDR3 bases: TGTGCCAGCAGTGCCCTGACAGGGAGTACCACTGAAGCTTTCTTT.

The rearrangement links TRBV2 to TRBJ2-7; the match to TRBD2 covers 8 bases. The trim removed 3 bases at V and 9 bases at J, leaving 13 bases unmatched. Germline V gene data show CDR1 as SNHLY and CDR2 as FYNNEI. This CDR3 contains 15 residues. The CDR3 sequence is CASSDASGGRMAQYF. The CDR3 DNA reads TGTGCCAGCAGTGATGCCAGCGGGGGCCGCATGGCGCAGTACTTC.

This clone was seen only once. The chain couples TRBV18 to TRBJ2-1, with D possibly TRBD1 on 6 matching bases. Between the trimmed V and J ends, which lost 3 bases and 7 bases, there was a span of 10 bases. The germline gives CDR1 KGHSH, CDR2 LQKENI. The CDR3 length is 13 residues. CDR3 sequence (DNA): TGTGCCAGCTCACCTATCACAGGGAATGAGCAGTTCTTC. The encoded protein is CASSPITGNEQFF.

J is TRBJ2-5 and V is TRBV7-9; 10 bases match TRBD1. From germline, CDR1 is SEHNR and CDR2 FQNEAQ (reference sequence). The CDR3 loop spans 15 amino acids. V gave up 5 bases and J gave up 3 bases; unmatched junction bases: 6. The CDR3 spells CASSPLTGGKETQYF. The CDR3 coding sequence is TGTGCCAGCAGCCCTCTGACAGGGGGCAAAGAGACCCAGTACTTC.

The chain recombines TRBV19 with TRBJ1-5; TRBD1 is a possible D gene (5 bases). CDR1 and CDR2 (germline): LNHDA, SQIVND (reference sequence). V was cut by 0 bases and J by 10 bases, with 19 bases left in between. CDR3 length: 16 residues. CDR3 region: CASSIDYWRGPGPQHF. DNA of the CDR3: TGTGCCAGTAGTATAGATTATTGGAGGGGTCCTGGCCCCCAGCATTTT.

The chain is built from TRBV5-6 and TRBJ1-2; D not certain. Germline V lookup: CDR1 SGHDT, CDR2 YYEEEE. The V end was cut by 0 bases, the J end by 4 bases, with 10 bases between. This CDR3 is built from 14 residues. In nucleotides, the CDR3 is TGTGCCAGCAGCTTGGAACCCTTACTCTATGGCTACACCTTC. Its translation is CASSLEPLLYGYTF.

This sequence joins TRBV4-1 and TRBJ1-6; 8 bases map to TRBD1. The ends lost 0 bases at V and 6 bases at J; junction bases unmatched: 7. The CDR3 spans 17 residues. Germline values: CDR1 MGHRA, CDR2 YSYEKL. CDR3 region: CASSQDAGGQGNSPLHF. The CDR3, as DNA: TGCGCCAGCAGCCAAGATGCAGGGGGCCAAGGTAATTCACCCCTCCACTTT.

This chain connects TRBV6-6 to TRBJ2-2; unclear D gene. V lost 8 bases and J 3 bases, leaving 10 bases between the germline ends. This CDR3 comprises 13 residues. The germline V gene has CDR1 MNHNY and CDR2 SVGAGI (reference sequence). The CDR3 loop is CASFVPDTGELFF. CDR3 sequence (DNA): TGTGCCAGCTTTGTTCCGGACACCGGGGAGCTGTTTTTT.

The chain uses TRBV4-2 and TRBJ2-7; TRBD1 matches at 7 bases. Per germline, CDR1 LGHNA and CDR2 YNFKEQ. This CDR3 has 14 amino acids. J lost 6 bases, V lost 3 bases, and 8 bases had no gene match. DNA for the CDR3: TGTGCCAGCAGCCACACGACAGGGACGGCCGAGCAGTACTTC. The encoded protein is CASSHTTGTAEQYF.

The chain carries TRBV7-9 and TRBJ2-1; D might be TRBD2 (6 bases). V was clipped by 5 bases and J by 5 bases, with 13 bases between them. The CDR3 runs to 14 residues. CDR1 SEHNR and CDR2 FQNEAQ come from the germline V gene (reference sequence). The CDR3 loop is CASSRLADHNEQFF. The CDR3 nucleotides read TGTGCCAGCAGCCGATTAGCGGACCACAATGAGCAGTTCTTC.

The chain uses TRBV5-8 and TRBJ2-7, with D possibly being TRBD1 (5 bases). Germline CDR1 reads SGHTS; CDR2 reads YDEGEE. The V end was cut by 2 bases, the J end by 2 bases, with 8 bases between. This CDR3 region has 13 residues. In DNA, the CDR3 is TGTGCCAGCAGCTTAGACAGAACCTACGAGCAGTACTTC. Its protein is CASSLDRTYEQYF.

The V call is TRBV2, the J call TRBJ1-2; tentatively, D is TRBD1 (5 bases). V lost 3 bases and J lost 8, with 13 bases in between. CDR3 length: 13 residues. Germline V CDR1 and CDR2: SNHLY, FYNNEI. The DNA of the CDR3 is TGTGCCAGCAGTGACCAGGGATGGTTAGGCTACACCTTC. This codes for CASSDQGWLGYTF.

The chain uses TRBV9 and TRBJ1-1; TRBD1 is a possible D gene (6 bases). Looked up from germline, CDR1 is SGDLS and CDR2 is YYNGEE. The CDR3 loop spans 12 amino acids. The V end lost 0 bases, the J end lost 10 bases, and 10 bases lay between the germline ends. CDR3 loop: CASSVEGGAAFF. DNA for the CDR3: TGTGCCAGCAGCGTAGAAGGGGGAGCAGCTTTCTTT.

The chain is built from TRBV6-1 and TRBJ2-7, with D possibly TRBD2 on 5 matching bases. CDR1 MNHNS and CDR2 SASEGT come from the germline V gene. V was shortened by 5 bases and J by 1 base, with 12 bases between the two germline ends. The CDR3 consists of 14 residues. CDR3 DNA sequence: TGTGCCAGCAGTAACTTGGACTTGTCCTACGAGCAGTACTTC. It translates to CASSNLDLSYEQYF.

The V call is TRBV18, the J call TRBJ1-5; TRBD1 matches 10 bases. This CDR3 is 14 amino acids long. V shed 4 bases and J 4 bases; nucleotides not matched to a gene: 1. Per the germline V gene, CDR1 is KGHSH and CDR2 is LQKENI. CDR3 protein: CASSRDRGNQPQHF. The CDR3 DNA is TGTGCCAGCTCACGGGACAGGGGTAATCAGCCCCAGCATTTT.

This chain uses TRBV2 with TRBJ2-7; 8 nucleotides line up with TRBD2. Trimming at V came to 4 bases and at J to 2 bases, leaving 7 bases not matched to a gene. CDR3 length: 15 residues. CDR1 is SNHLY, CDR2 FYNNEI, per germline. The CDR3 loop reads CASSVSSGGPYEQYF. The CDR3 DNA reads TGTGCCAGCAGTGTGTCCAGCGGGGGACCCTACGAGCAGTACTTC.

This clone was found a few times. This sequence joins TRBV29-1 and TRBJ1-2; D is undetermined. In germline, CDR1 is SQVTM, CDR2 ANQGSEA. Trimming stripped 0 bases from V and 8 bases from J, with 16 bases between. This CDR3 is 14 amino acids long. The chain's CDR3 is CSVEEGRPPWGYTF. CDR3 coding DNA: TGCAGCGTTGAAGAGGGCAGGCCGCCTTGGGGCTACACCTTC.

Concerning this clone: Other DNA sequences from this sample encode an identical CDR3 as well. CDR3 amino acids: CASSLAGSAYEQYF. In DNA, the CDR3 is TGTGCCAGCAGCTTGGCGGGGAGTGCCTACGAGCAGTACTTC. The chain joins TRBV5-6 to TRBJ2-7, with D maybe TRBD2 (5 bases). Germline V gene sequence: CDR1 SGHDT, CDR2 YYEEEE. Between the trimmed V and J ends, which lost 0 bases and 2 bases, there was a span of 9 bases. The CDR3 is 14 residues long.

This chain joins TRBV7-6 and TRBJ1-3, with D unclear. Germline CDR1 reads SGHVS; CDR2 reads FNYEAQ. Trimming pared 1 base from V and 3 bases from J, leaving 16 bases between. This CDR3 has 17 residues. The DNA for the CDR3 is TGTGCCAGCAGCTTAGAGCCGAGGCTGGGTAATGGAAACACCATATATTTT. Its protein product is CASSLEPRLGNGNTIYF.

The CDR3 region is CASRQGTYEQYF. CDR3 coding DNA: TGCGCCAGCAGACAGGGAACCTACGAGCAGTACTTC. The chain carries TRBV5-1 and TRBJ2-7, with D perhaps matching TRBD1 (6 bases). CDR1 and CDR2 from the germline V gene are SGHRS and YFSETQ. Trimming took 5 bases from V and 2 from J, leaving 8 bases between them. The CDR3 sequence is 12 residues long.

The chain is built from TRBV5-1 and TRBJ2-5, with D maybe TRBD1 (6 bases). The germline CDR1 and CDR2 sequences are SGHRS and YFSETQ. V was cut by 1 base and J by 2 bases, with 15 bases left in between. The length of the CDR3 is 16 residues. For the CDR3, the DNA is TGCGCCAGCAGCTTGACAGGGTTGGGGGCTCAAGAGACCCAGTACTTC. Residues: CASSLTGLGAQETQYF.

The V call is TRBV6-1, the J call TRBJ2-6; D is perhaps TRBD1 (7 bases). Trimming removed 2 bases at V and 1 base at J, with 12 bases between. CDR3 length: 17 amino acids. Per germline, CDR1 MNHNS and CDR2 SASEGT. For the CDR3, the DNA is TGTGCCAGCAGTGAAAAGGGGGCGGGGTCTGGGGCCAACGTCCTGACTTTC. It translates to CASSEKGAGSGANVLTF.

V gene TRBV28 combines with J gene TRBJ1-1; D gene ambiguous. The CDR3 covers 11 residues. Germline V CDR1 and CDR2: MDHEN, SYDVKM. V was shortened by 5 bases and J by 7 bases, with 8 bases between the two germline ends. The chain's CDR3 is CASSKLYEAFF. In nucleotides, the CDR3 is TGTGCCAGCAGTAAATTATATGAAGCTTTCTTT.

This chain connects TRBV4-3 to TRBJ2-3; 11 nucleotides match TRBD1. The CDR3 spans 16 residues. Looked up from germline, CDR1 is LGHNA and CDR2 is YSLEER. J lost 8 bases, V lost 1 base, and 8 bases had no gene match. This chain's CDR3 is CASSQVEDRGRGTQYF. DNA of the CDR3: TGCGCCAGCAGCCAAGTAGAGGACAGGGGGCGTGGTACGCAGTATTTT.

This sequence joins TRBV6-4 and TRBJ2-1, with TRBD2 identical over 7 bases. J lost 3 bases, V lost 2 bases, and 4 bases had no gene match. CDR3 length: 15 residues. Germline V gives CDR1 MRHNA, CDR2 SNTAGT. This CDR3 is CASSDRGGDYNEQFF. The CDR3 nucleotides are TGTGCCAGCAGTGACAGGGGAGGGGACTACAATGAGCAGTTCTTC.